The rows below give T cell receptor beta chains drawn from one sample of a study of T cell changes during pregnancy in multiple sclerosis. TCRdb's table, derived via immunoSEQ multiplex PCR, lists solely in-frame clones and lacks some. The profile shows 25,000 to 35,000 clones, around 89% of them singletons. Source: CD8+ T cells from peripheral blood mononuclear cells, taken in the second trimester of pregnancy. Receptors originate from a female donor with multiple sclerosis, enrolled in a pregnancy study. Both conserved end residues are part of each CDR3. The D gene is left open where the match is weak. The size entry is marked missing in some rows and otherwise reads once, few, many or a size class.

>TRBV6-1|NA|TRBJ1-5|NA|15
TGTGCCAGCAGTCGGGACTCCGAGGGCAATCAGCCCCAGCATTTT
CASSRDSEGNQPQHF
>TRBV6-5|NA|TRBJ2-3|NA|15
TGTGCCAGCAGGCGACTAAGCTCCCTCACAGATACGCAGTATTTT
CASRRLSSLTDTQYF
>TRBV7-9|NA|TRBJ2-5|NA|15
TGTGCCAGCAGCTTAGGTCTGTTCGAGGAAGAGACCCAGTACTTC
CASSLGLFEEETQYF
>TRBV30|TRBD1|TRBJ2-7|NA|13
TGTGCCTGGAGCAGGGGGAGCTCCTACGAGCAGTACTTC
CAWSRGSSYEQYF
>TRBV6-1|TRBD1|TRBJ1-1|NA|14
TGTGCCAGCAGGGGGACAGCTAAAAACACTGAAGCTTTCTTT
CASRGTAKNTEAFF
>TRBV29-1|TRBD1|TRBJ1-5|NA|14
TGCAGCGTTGAGACAGGGTCGGGGAATCAGCCCCAGCATTTT
CSVETGSGNQPQHF
>TRBV19|NA|TRBJ1-5|NA|15
TGTGCCAGTAGTATAGTGGGAGAGGGCAATCAGCCCCAGCATTTT
CASSIVGEGNQPQHF
>TRBV27|NA|TRBJ1-2|once|13
TGTGCCAGCAGCCTCGACAGTAACTATGGCTACACCTTC
CASSLDSNYGYTF
>TRBV4-1|TRBD2|TRBJ2-3|NA|18
TGCGCCAGCAGCCCCATACGGCGGGGGGGAACTAGCACAGATACGCAGTATTTT
CASSPIRRGGTSTDTQYF
>TRBV6-5|TRBD1|TRBJ2-7|NA|14
TGTGCCAGCAGTGGAACGGGACAGCACTACGAGCAGTACTTC
CASSGTGQHYEQYF
>TRBV7-9|TRBD1|TRBJ2-7|NA|14
TGTGCCAGCAGCTCTACGACAGGGGTCCCCGAGCAGTACTTC
CASSSTTGVPEQYF
>TRBV27|TRBD1|TRBJ1-4|NA|14
TGTGCCAGCAGTACGACAGGGGGCAATGAAAAACTGTTTTTT
CASSTTGGNEKLFF
>TRBV7-9|TRBD1|TRBJ1-1|NA|13
TGTGCCCTCCGTAGCGACAGGGGTTCTGAAGCTTTCTTT
CALRSDRGSEAFF
>TRBV7-3|TRBD2|TRBJ2-3|NA|15
TGTGCCAGCAGCTCTAGCGGGGGGGCTTCAGATACGCAGTATTTT
CASSSSGGASDTQYF